A few counts support the clone carrying this T cell receptor (beta chain). Time point noted: neoterminal ileum biopsy at postoperative endoscopy, about 6 months after surgery. This sample is part of a study of T cell repertoires in ileal Crohn's disease. As for the study in general: At postoperative colonoscopy, neoterminal ileum biopsies were taken as M6.

The assay was immunoSEQ multiplex PCR, and TCRdb's table has in-frame clones only and misses some. Of roughly 9,200 clones in the sample, around 80% are singletons; the top ten hold under 20%. The source material was ileal tissue. This clonotype originated in an adult with Crohn's disease.

The CDR3 nucleotides are TGTGCCAGCAGCTTTAATTTACAGCACTCTTCGAACACCGGGGAGCTGTTTTTT. The encoded protein is CASSFNLQHSSNTGELFF. The chain couples TRBV2 to TRBJ2-2; D gene uncertain. The ends were cut back, 6 bases at V and 0 bases at J, with 20 bases in the middle. Germline V CDR1 and CDR2: SNHLY, FYNNEI. This CDR3 spans 18 amino acids.